This T cell receptor (beta chain) was identified in a study of CD8 T cells in Susac syndrome. CD8+ and CD4+ T cells from blood underwent TCR beta sequencing, which was carried out in a high-throughput format. The multiple sclerosis control cohort comprised treatment-naive individuals presenting with stable or active relapsing-remitting disease. It was negative isolation that provided the CD8+ and CD4+ T cells, whereas TEMRA cells were enriched by FACS. Random hexamers served to reverse transcribe about 0.45 to 1 ug RNA. MiXCR, applied by TCRdb to the immunoSEQ multiplex PCR reads, yields one record per CDR3 protein. The sample consists of 150,000 to 200,000 distinct CDR3 sequences, approximately 96% of them appearing once. Germline V gives CDR1 SGHRS, CDR2 YFSETQ. CDR3 size: 16 residues. V lost 0 bases, J lost 6 bases, and 13 bases lay in between.

V and J are TRBV5-1 and TRBJ1-6, with a possible D match to TRBD1 (6 bases). The specimen was CD4+ T cells from PBMCs. The sequence came from a human donor with multiple sclerosis. The CDR3 loop reads CASSLARQDGNSPLHF. Written as DNA, the CDR3 is TGCGCCAGCAGCTTGGCTCGACAGGATGGTAATTCACCCCTCCACTTT.